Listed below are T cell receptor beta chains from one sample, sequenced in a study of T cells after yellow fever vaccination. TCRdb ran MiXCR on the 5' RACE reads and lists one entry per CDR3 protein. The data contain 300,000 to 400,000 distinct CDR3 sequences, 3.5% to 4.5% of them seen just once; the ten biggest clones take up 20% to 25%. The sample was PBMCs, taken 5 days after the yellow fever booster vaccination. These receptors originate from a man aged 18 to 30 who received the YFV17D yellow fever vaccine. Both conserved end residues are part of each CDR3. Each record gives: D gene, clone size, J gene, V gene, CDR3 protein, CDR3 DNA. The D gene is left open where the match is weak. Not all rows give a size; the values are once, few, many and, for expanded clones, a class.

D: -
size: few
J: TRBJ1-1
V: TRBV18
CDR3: CASSPPEGVPTEAFF
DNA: TGTGCCAGCTCACCACCGGAGGGGGTACCCACTGAAGCTTTCTTT

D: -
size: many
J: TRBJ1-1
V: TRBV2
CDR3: CASSGDRNTEAFF
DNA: TGTGCCAGCAGTGGGGATAGGAACACTGAAGCTTTCTTT

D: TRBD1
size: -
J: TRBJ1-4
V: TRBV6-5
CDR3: CASSYSEGAGEKLFF
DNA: TGTGCCAGCAGTTACTCGGAGGGGGCGGGGGAAAAACTGTTTTTT

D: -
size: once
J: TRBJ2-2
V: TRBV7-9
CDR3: CASSLGGGATPGTGELFF
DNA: TGTGCCAGCAGCTTAGGAGGGGGAGCGACACCGGGAACCGGGGAGCTGTTTTTT

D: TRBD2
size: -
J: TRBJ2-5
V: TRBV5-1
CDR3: CASTGLAGVQETQYF
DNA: TGCGCCAGCACAGGACTAGCGGGTGTCCAAGAGACCCAGTACTTC

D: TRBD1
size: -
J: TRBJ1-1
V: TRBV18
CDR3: CASSAGTGVIETEAFF
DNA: TGTGCCAGCTCGGCCGGGACAGGGGTTATTGAAACTGAAGCTTTCTTT

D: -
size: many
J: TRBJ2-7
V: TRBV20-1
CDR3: CSASLPGSTYEQYF
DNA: TGCAGTGCTAGTCTCCCGGGGTCTACCTACGAGCAGTACTTC

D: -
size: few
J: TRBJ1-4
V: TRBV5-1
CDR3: CASSGGHFNEKLFF
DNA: TGCGCCAGCAGCGGAGGGCATTTTAATGAAAAACTGTTTTTT

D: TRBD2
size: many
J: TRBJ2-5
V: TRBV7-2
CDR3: CASSRGGSGETQYF
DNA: TGTGCCAGCAGCCGGGGGGGGTCAGGGGAGACCCAGTACTTC

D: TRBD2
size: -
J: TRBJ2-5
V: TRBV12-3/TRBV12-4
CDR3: CASSPRGGKETQYF
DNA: TGTGCCAGCAGCCCCCGGGGAGGGAAGGAGACCCAGTACTTC

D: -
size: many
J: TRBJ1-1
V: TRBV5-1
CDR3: CASSFLTPATTEAFF
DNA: TGCGCCAGCAGCTTTCTGACCCCCGCGACCACTGAAGCTTTCTTT

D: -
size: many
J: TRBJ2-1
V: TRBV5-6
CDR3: CASSLRGGSTYNEQFF
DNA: TGTGCCAGCAGCTTGAGGGGGGGATCTACGTACAATGAGCAGTTCTTC

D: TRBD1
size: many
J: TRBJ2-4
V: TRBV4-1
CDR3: CASSQGRQGAKNIQYF
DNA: TGCGCCAGCAGCCAAGGGCGACAGGGGGCCAAAAACATTCAGTACTTC

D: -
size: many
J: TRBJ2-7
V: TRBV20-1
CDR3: CSARDRQDEQYF
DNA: TGCAGTGCTAGGGACCGACAGGACGAGCAGTACTTC

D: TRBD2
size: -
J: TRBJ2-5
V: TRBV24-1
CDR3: CATSEAGGDQETQYF
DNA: TGTGCCACCTCGGAGGCGGGGGGCGACCAAGAGACCCAGTACTTC

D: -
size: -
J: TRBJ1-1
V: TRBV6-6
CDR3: CASSYEGVEAFF
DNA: TGTGCCAGCAGTTATGAGGGAGTGGAAGCTTTCTTT

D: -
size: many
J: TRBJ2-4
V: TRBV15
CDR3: CATSSRTANKNIQYF
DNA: TGTGCCACCAGCAGTCGGACAGCAAACAAAAACATTCAGTACTTC

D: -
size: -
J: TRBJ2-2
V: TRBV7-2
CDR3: CASSFDPNTGELFF
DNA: TGTGCCAGCAGCTTTGATCCGAACACCGGGGAGCTGTTTTTT

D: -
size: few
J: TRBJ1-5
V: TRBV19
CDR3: CASSIWGPGNQPQHF
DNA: TGTGCCAGTAGTATCTGGGGGCCAGGCAATCAGCCCCAGCATTTT

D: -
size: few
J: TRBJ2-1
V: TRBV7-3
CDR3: CASSQQGSHNEQFF
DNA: TGTGCCAGCAGCCAACAAGGGTCCCACAATGAGCAGTTCTTC

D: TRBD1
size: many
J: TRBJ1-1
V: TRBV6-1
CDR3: CASSPQTGWNTEAFF
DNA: TGTGCCAGCAGTCCTCAGACAGGGTGGAACACTGAAGCTTTCTTT

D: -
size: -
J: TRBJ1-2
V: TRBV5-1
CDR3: CASSSDGNRDYGYTF
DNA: TGCGCCAGCAGCTCGGACGGAAATCGGGACTATGGCTACACCTTC

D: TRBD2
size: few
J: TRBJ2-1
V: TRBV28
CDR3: CASSPGGATYNEQFF
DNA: TGTGCCAGCAGTCCCGGGGGGGCCACCTACAATGAGCAGTTCTTC

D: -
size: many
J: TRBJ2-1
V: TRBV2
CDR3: CASSLRVGNEQFF
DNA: TGTGCCAGCAGTCTCAGGGTAGGAAATGAGCAGTTCTTC

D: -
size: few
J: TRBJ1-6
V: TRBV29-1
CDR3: CSVREQENSPLHF
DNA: TGCAGCGTTCGGGAACAGGAGAATTCACCCCTCCACTTT

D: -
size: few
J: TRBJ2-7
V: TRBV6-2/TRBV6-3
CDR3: CASTYQGRDRYEQYF
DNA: TGTGCCAGCACCTACCAGGGCAGGGACCGCTACGAGCAGTACTTC

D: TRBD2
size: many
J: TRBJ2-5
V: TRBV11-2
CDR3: CASSSIRGRGETQYF
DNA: TGTGCCAGCAGCTCGATTAGAGGGAGGGGAGAGACCCAGTACTTC

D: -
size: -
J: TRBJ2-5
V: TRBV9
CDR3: CASSVAPNRVETQYF
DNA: TGTGCCAGCAGCGTAGCTCCGAATCGAGTGGAGACCCAGTACTTC

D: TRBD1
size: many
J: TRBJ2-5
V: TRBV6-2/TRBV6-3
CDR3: CASSWDRASYQETQYF
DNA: TGTGCCAGCAGTTGGGACAGGGCTTCGTACCAAGAGACCCAGTACTTC

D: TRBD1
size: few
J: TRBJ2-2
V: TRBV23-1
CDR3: CASRDRVAGELFF
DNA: TGCGCCAGCAGAGACAGGGTGGCCGGGGAGCTGTTTTTT

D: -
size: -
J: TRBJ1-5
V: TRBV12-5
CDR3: CASGLVLGDSNQPQHF
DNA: TGTGCTAGTGGTTTGGTACTGGGGGATAGCAATCAGCCCCAGCATTTT

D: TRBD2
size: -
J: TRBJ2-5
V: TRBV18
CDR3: CASSPLLAGVQETQYF
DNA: TGTGCCAGCTCACCATTACTAGCGGGGGTACAAGAGACCCAGTACTTC

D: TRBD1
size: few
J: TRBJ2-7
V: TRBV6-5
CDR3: CASSYSPGQGLEQYF
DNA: TGTGCCAGCAGTTACTCCCCGGGACAGGGCCTCGAGCAGTACTTC

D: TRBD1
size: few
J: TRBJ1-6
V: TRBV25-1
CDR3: CASSPTGPGGLHF
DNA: TGTGCCAGCAGTCCGACGGGGCCAGGGGGCCTCCACTTT

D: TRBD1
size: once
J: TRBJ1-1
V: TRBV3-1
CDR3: CASSQDTGGPEAFF
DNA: TGTGCCAGCAGCCAAGATACAGGGGGGCCTGAAGCTTTCTTT

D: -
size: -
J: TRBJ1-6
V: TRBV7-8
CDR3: CASSLSGIYNSPLHF
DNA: TGTGCCAGCAGCTTATCAGGGATTTATAATTCACCCCTCCACTTT

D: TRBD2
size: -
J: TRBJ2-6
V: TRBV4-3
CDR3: CASSQDSGGAGANVLTF
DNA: TGCGCCAGCAGCCAAGATTCCGGGGGGGCTGGGGCCAACGTCCTGACTTTC

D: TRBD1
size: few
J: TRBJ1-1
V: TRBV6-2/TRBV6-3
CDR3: CASRETGFDTEAFF
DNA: TGTGCCAGCAGGGAGACAGGGTTTGACACTGAAGCTTTCTTT

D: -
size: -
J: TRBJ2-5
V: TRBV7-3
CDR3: CASSLTGLTETQYF
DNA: TGTGCCAGCAGCTTAACGGGGCTAACAGAGACCCAGTACTTC

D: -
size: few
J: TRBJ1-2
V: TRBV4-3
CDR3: CASSQEFGVPGYTF
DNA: TGCGCCAGCAGCCAAGAGTTTGGGGTACCTGGCTACACCTTC

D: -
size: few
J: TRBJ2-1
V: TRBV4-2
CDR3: CASSPRGGREFF
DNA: TGTGCCAGCAGCCCAAGGGGTGGACGGGAGTTCTTC

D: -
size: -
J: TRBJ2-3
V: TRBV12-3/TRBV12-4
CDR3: CASSFGTPLQYF
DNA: TGTGCCAGCAGTTTTGGAACCCCACTGCAGTATTTT

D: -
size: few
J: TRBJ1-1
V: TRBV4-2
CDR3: CASRAAGMNTEAFF
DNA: TGTGCCAGCAGGGCCGCGGGAATGAACACTGAAGCTTTCTTT

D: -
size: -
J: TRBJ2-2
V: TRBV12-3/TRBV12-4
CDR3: CASTSFHTGELFF
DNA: TGTGCCAGCACCTCTTTCCACACCGGGGAGCTGTTTTTT

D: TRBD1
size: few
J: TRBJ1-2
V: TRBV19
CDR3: CASSVPGQVDGYTF
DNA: TGTGCCAGTAGTGTCCCGGGACAGGTTGATGGCTACACCTTC

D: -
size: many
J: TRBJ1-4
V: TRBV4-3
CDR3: CASSQERRQATNEKLFF
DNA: TGCGCCAGCAGCCAAGAGAGGCGACAGGCAACTAATGAAAAACTGTTTTTT

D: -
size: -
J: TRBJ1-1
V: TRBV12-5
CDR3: CASGNAPVAWNTEAFF
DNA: TGTGCTAGTGGCAACGCGCCGGTTGCTTGGAACACTGAAGCTTTCTTT

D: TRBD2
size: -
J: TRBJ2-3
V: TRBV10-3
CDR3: CAIGASGGATDTQYF
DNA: TGTGCCATCGGGGCTAGCGGGGGAGCCACAGATACGCAGTATTTT

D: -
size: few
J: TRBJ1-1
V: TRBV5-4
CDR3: CASSLGQINTEAFF
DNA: TGTGCCAGCAGCCTAGGACAGATCAACACTGAAGCTTTCTTT